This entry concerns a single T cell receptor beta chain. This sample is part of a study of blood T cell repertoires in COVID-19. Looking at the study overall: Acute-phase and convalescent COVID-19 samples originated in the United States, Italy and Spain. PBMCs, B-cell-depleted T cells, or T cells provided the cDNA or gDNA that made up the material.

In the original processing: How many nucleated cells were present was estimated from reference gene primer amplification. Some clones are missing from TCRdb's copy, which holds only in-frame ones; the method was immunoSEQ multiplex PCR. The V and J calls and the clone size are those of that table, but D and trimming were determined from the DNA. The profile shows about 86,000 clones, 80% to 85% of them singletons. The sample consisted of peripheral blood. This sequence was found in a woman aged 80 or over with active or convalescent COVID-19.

The CDR3 nucleotides read TGTGCCAGCAGCTTAGACGGGGGGTCCCATTACGAGCAGTACTTC. This gives the protein CASSLDGGSHYEQYF. The chain couples TRBV7-8 to TRBJ2-7; 7 bases align to TRBD2. The CDR3 covers 15 residues. CDR1 SGHVS and CDR2 FQNEAQ come from the germline V gene. V gave up 1 base and J gave up 4 bases; unmatched junction bases: 7.